The sequence of this T cell receptor (beta chain) was determined in a study of tumor-infiltrating lymphocytes in localized non-small cell lung cancer. The method was immunoSEQ multiplex PCR; TCRdb's version includes in-frame clones alone and lacks a portion of them. The sample records about 7,100 clones, approximately 77% being singletons. Notes on this clone: Its specificity is not known.

CDR1 and CDR2 (germline): MNHNY, SVGAGI (reference sequence). V was pared by 4 bases and J by 5 bases, with 9 bases of the junction left unmatched. The CDR3 is 15 residues long. Points from the study as a whole: Only some patients had TCR sequencing, depending on available tissue.

This clonotype was sampled from a human donor with non-small cell lung cancer. The sample taken for sequencing was uninvolved lung tissue not adjacent to the tumor. V usage is TRBV6-6 and J usage is TRBJ2-7, with TRBD2 identical over 9 bases. The CDR3 protein is CASSSVAGAFHEQYF. CDR3 DNA sequence: TGTGCCAGCAGTTCCGTAGCGGGAGCCTTCCACGAGCAGTACTTC.